The rows below give T cell receptor beta chains drawn from one sample of a study of T-cell reconstitution after alpha-beta-depleted transplantation in children. MiXCR, applied by TCRdb to the PCR reads, yields one record per CDR3 protein. Among over 450,000 distinct CDR3 sequences listed, about 10% were seen once. The specimen comprised PBMCs, sampled before TCRalphabeta/CD19-depleted stem cell transplant. These receptor sequences come from a child aged 2 to 15 with inherited bone marrow failure, due to receive a stem cell transplant. Both conserved end residues are part of each CDR3. Each record gives: V gene, D gene, J gene, clone size, CDR3 protein, CDR3 DNA. D genes are given only for firm matches. Size is stated for part of the rows, as once, few or many counts, or as a class when the clone is expanded.

V: TRBV28; D: -; J: TRBJ1-2; size: few; CDR3: CASSRWGEYGYTF; DNA: TGTGCCAGCAGCCGCTGGGGAGAGTATGGCTACACCTTC
V: TRBV29-1; D: -; J: TRBJ1-1; size: many; CDR3: CSVEGQPWANTEAFF; DNA: TGCAGCGTTGAAGGGCAACCCTGGGCCAACACTGAAGCTTTCTTT
V: TRBV5-1; D: -; J: TRBJ2-3; size: many; CDR3: CASSFPDSDTQYF; DNA: TGCGCCAGCAGCTTCCCTGACTCGGATACGCAGTATTTT
V: TRBV29-1; D: -; J: TRBJ2-1; size: many; CDR3: CSVTRPRAESYNEQFF; DNA: TGCAGCGTTACCCGCCCCCGGGCCGAGAGTTACAATGAGCAGTTCTTC
V: TRBV10-3; D: -; J: TRBJ1-2; size: many; CDR3: CAISPTGIYSVYGYTF; DNA: TGTGCCATCAGTCCGACAGGAATTTATTCCGTTTATGGCTACACCTTC
V: TRBV20-1; D: TRBD1; J: TRBJ2-3; size: -; CDR3: CSARGTGAGASTDTQYF; DNA: TGCAGTGCTAGGGGGACAGGGGCGGGAGCCTCCACAGATACGCAGTATTTT
V: TRBV27; D: TRBD1; J: TRBJ1-2; size: -; CDR3: CASSAGTGRYGYTF; DNA: TGTGCCAGCAGTGCAGGGACAGGGCGTTATGGCTACACCTTC
V: TRBV30; D: -; J: TRBJ2-2; size: many; CDR3: CAWEPTGFNTGELFF; DNA: TGTGCCTGGGAGCCGACGGGCTTTAACACCGGGGAGCTGTTTTTT
V: TRBV27; D: -; J: TRBJ2-7; size: many; CDR3: CASSPIRARGLGDEQYF; DNA: TGTGCCAGCAGTCCGATCAGAGCGCGTGGACTGGGAGACGAGCAGTACTTC
V: TRBV18; D: -; J: TRBJ2-2; size: many; CDR3: CASSPRTGELFF; DNA: TGTGCCAGCTCACCAAGGACCGGGGAGCTGTTTTTT
V: TRBV5-1; D: -; J: TRBJ1-1; size: -; CDR3: CASSFAGRGNTEAFF; DNA: TGCGCCAGCAGCTTCGCAGGGCGAGGGAACACTGAAGCTTTCTTT
V: TRBV4-2; D: -; J: TRBJ2-4; size: -; CDR3: CASSQGEQNIQYF; DNA: TGTGCCAGCAGCCAGGGCGAACAAAACATTCAGTACTTC
V: TRBV19; D: TRBD1; J: TRBJ1-1; size: -; CDR3: CASSIGYRGNTEAFF; DNA: TGTGCCAGTAGTATCGGATACAGGGGGAACACTGAAGCTTTCTTT
V: TRBV6-2/TRBV6-3; D: -; J: TRBJ2-3; size: many; CDR3: CASRTFGPTDTQYF; DNA: TGTGCCAGCAGGACATTTGGCCCCACAGATACGCAGTATTTT
V: TRBV12-3/TRBV12-4; D: -; J: TRBJ1-5; size: many; CDR3: CASGPGTQVEAQHF; DNA: TGTGCCAGCGGCCCCGGGACACAGGTAGAGGCCCAGCATTTT
V: TRBV20-1; D: -; J: TRBJ2-1; size: many; CDR3: CSASPPRKGRWYNEQFF; DNA: TGCAGTGCTAGCCCCCCTCGTAAGGGGAGGTGGTACAATGAGCAGTTCTTC
V: TRBV12-3/TRBV12-4; D: TRBD2; J: TRBJ2-7; size: many; CDR3: CASSYLAGGIYEQYF; DNA: TGTGCCAGCAGCTATCTAGCGGGAGGAATCTACGAGCAGTACTTC
V: TRBV20-1; D: -; J: TRBJ2-7; size: many; CDR3: CSAQTGNRPYEQYF; DNA: TGCAGTGCTCAGACGGGGAACAGGCCATACGAGCAGTACTTC
V: TRBV20-1; D: TRBD2; J: TRBJ2-3; size: many; CDR3: CSAPGTSVTDTQYF; DNA: TGCAGTGCTCCCGGGACTAGCGTCACAGATACGCAGTATTTT
V: TRBV12-3/TRBV12-4; D: -; J: TRBJ2-4; size: few; CDR3: CASGSDIQYF; DNA: TGTGCCAGCGGCTCGGACATTCAGTACTTC
V: TRBV6-5; D: -; J: TRBJ1-2; size: few; CDR3: CASSYGGNEGYTF; DNA: TGTGCCAGCAGTTACGGAGGGAACGAGGGCTACACCTTC
V: TRBV4-2; D: TRBD2; J: TRBJ2-1; size: many; CDR3: CASSQGPLGSGRSPSYNEQFF; DNA: TGTGCCAGCAGCCAAGGCCCGCTGGGTAGCGGGAGGTCTCCCTCCTACAATGAGCAGTTCTTC
V: TRBV7-9; D: TRBD1; J: TRBJ2-5; size: few; CDR3: CASSPQPGQGQETQYF; DNA: TGTGCCAGCAGCCCTCAACCGGGACAGGGTCAAGAGACCCAGTACTTC
V: TRBV20-1; D: -; J: TRBJ2-1; size: -; CDR3: CSDAAGNSYNEQFF; DNA: TGCAGTGACGCGGCGGGGAACTCCTACAATGAGCAGTTCTTC
V: TRBV11-2; D: -; J: TRBJ2-1; size: -; CDR3: CASNGIYNEQFF; DNA: TGTGCCAGCAACGGGATCTACAATGAGCAGTTCTTC
V: TRBV5-4; D: -; J: TRBJ2-1; size: many; CDR3: CASSLGLPSSYNEQFF; DNA: TGTGCCAGCAGCTTGGGACTCCCCAGCTCCTACAATGAGCAGTTCTTC
V: TRBV4-3; D: TRBD2; J: TRBJ2-1; size: many; CDR3: CASSQHGGLPYEQFF; DNA: TGCGCCAGCAGCCAACACGGGGGACTACCGTATGAGCAGTTCTTC